This TCR beta chain was identified during a study of blood T cell repertoires in COVID-19. Study-level information: T cells, B-cell-depleted T cells, or PBMCs supplied cDNA or gDNA.

The CDR3 is made up of 15 amino acids. Deletions cut 6 bases from V and 0 bases from J, with 15 bases between. Germline loops: CDR1 SQVTM, CDR2 ANQGSEA. The table came from immunoSEQ multiplex PCR; TCRdb's copy has only in-frame clones and leaves some out. The sample lists 200,000 to 250,000 clones, about nine tenths occurring once. The origin of this receptor is a woman in her sixties with acute or convalescent COVID-19. Sequenced: peripheral blood. The genes are TRBV29-1 and TRBJ2-1; TRBD2 might be the D (6 bases). CDR3 nucleotides: TGCAGCGTCGCCGGGACTCCGAGCTCCTACAATGAGCAGTTCTTC. Translated: CSVAGTPSSYNEQFF.